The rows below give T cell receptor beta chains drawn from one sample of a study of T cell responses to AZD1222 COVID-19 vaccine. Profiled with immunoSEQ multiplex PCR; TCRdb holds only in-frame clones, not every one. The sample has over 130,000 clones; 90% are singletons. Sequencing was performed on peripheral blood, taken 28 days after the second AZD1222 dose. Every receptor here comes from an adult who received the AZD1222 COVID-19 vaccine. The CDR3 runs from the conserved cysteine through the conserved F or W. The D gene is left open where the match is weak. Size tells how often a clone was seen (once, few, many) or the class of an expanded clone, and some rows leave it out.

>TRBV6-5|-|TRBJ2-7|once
CASKSEYEQYF
TGTGCCAGCAAGTCGGAATACGAGCAGTACTTC
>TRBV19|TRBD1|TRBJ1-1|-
CASSSGGTGMNTEAFF
TGTGCCAGTAGTTCAGGGGGGACAGGGATGAACACTGAAGCTTTCTTT
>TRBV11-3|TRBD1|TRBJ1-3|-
CASSSRQGANTIYF
TGTGCCAGCAGCTCCAGACAGGGGGCGAACACCATATATTTT
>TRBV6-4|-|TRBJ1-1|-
CASRAAENTEAFF
TGTGCCAGCAGAGCCGCAGAGAACACTGAAGCTTTCTTT
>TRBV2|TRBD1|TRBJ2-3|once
CASGTASTDTQYF
TGTGCCAGCGGGACAGCAAGCACAGATACGCAGTATTTT
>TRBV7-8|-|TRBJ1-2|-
CASSIDSGYGYTF
TGTGCCAGCAGCATAGACAGCGGCTATGGCTACACCTTC
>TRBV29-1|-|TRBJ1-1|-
CSVVWGLRTEAFF
TGCAGCGTTGTATGGGGCCTCAGGACTGAAGCTTTCTTT
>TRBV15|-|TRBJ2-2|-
CATSTGGSRRTGELFF
TGTGCCACCAGCACCGGTGGGTCTCGGCGGACCGGGGAGCTGTTTTTT
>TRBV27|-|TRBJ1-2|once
CASSLSAGGGYTF
TGTGCCAGCAGTTTATCTGCCGGGGGTGGCTACACCTTC
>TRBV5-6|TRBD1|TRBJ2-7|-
CASSFGTGPEQYF
TGTGCCAGCAGCTTCGGGACAGGGCCCGAGCAGTACTTC
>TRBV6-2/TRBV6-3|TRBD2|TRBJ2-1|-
CASSYPSTSGRANEQFF
TGTGCCAGCAGTTACCCCAGTACTAGCGGGAGGGCTAATGAGCAGTTCTTC
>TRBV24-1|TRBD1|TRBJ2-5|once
CATSDLQGAEETQYF
TGTGCCACCAGTGATTTACAGGGGGCTGAGGAGACCCAGTACTTC
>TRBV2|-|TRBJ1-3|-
CASSEAEGNIGNTIYF
TGTGCCAGCAGTGAAGCGGAGGGGAATATTGGAAACACCATATATTTT
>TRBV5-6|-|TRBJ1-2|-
CASSLSPGYGYTF
TGTGCCAGCAGCTTGTCTCCGGGATATGGCTACACCTTC
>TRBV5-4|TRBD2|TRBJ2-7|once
CASSPGTSGSTHEQYF
TGTGCCAGCAGCCCTGGGACTAGCGGGAGTACCCACGAGCAGTACTTC
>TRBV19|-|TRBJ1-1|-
CASRMFWINTEAFF
TGTGCCAGTAGGATGTTTTGGATAAACACTGAAGCTTTCTTT
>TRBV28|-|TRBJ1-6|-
CASRGPSPLHF
TGTGCCAGCAGGGGACCATCACCCCTCCACTTT
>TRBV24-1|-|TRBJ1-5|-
CATSYGSNQPQHF
TGTGCCACCAGTTACGGTAGCAATCAGCCCCAGCATTTT
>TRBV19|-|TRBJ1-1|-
CASSPQSWGGTEAFF
TGTGCCAGTAGTCCGCAGAGTTGGGGGGGTACTGAAGCTTTCTTT
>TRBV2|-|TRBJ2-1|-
CASSAPPRSYNEQFF
TGTGCCAGCAGCGCCCCCCCTAGGTCCTACAATGAGCAGTTCTTC
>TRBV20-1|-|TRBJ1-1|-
CSAPGEGAFF
TGCAGTGCTCCCGGGGAGGGAGCTTTCTTT
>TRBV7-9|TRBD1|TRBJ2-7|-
CASSLVGQDYEQYF
TGTGCCAGCAGCTTAGTGGGACAGGACTACGAGCAGTACTTC
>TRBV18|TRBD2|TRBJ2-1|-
CASSTSAGEYNEQFF
TGTGCCAGCTCCACGTCGGCGGGAGAATACAATGAGCAGTTCTTC
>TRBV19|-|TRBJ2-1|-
CASSSKGHEQFF
TGTGCCAGTAGTTCAAAGGGGCATGAGCAGTTCTTC
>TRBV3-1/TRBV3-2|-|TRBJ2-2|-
CASSREALVMPHTGELFF
TGTGCCAGCAGCCGAGAAGCCCTAGTCATGCCCCACACCGGGGAGCTGTTTTTT
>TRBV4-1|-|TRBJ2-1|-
CASSHSPGGTGNEQFF
TGCGCCAGCAGCCATAGCCCCGGCGGCACGGGTAATGAGCAGTTCTTC
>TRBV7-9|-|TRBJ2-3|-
CASTLSTDTQYF
TGTGCCAGCACCTTAAGCACAGATACGCAGTATTTT
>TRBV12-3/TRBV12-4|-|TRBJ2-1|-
CASSPTRANEQFF
TGTGCCAGCAGCCCTACCAGGGCCAATGAGCAGTTCTTC
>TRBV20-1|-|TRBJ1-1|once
CSAQEYSAFF
TGCAGTGCCCAGGAATATTCGGCTTTCTTT
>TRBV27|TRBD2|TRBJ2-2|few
CASSDRTSGRGGELFF
TGTGCCAGCAGTGATAGGACTAGCGGGAGAGGCGGGGAGCTGTTTTTT
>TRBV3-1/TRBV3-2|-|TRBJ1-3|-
CASSQFASSGNTIYF
TGTGCCAGCAGCCAATTTGCCAGCTCTGGAAACACCATATATTTT
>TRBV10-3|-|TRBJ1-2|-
CAISEAEQAYGYTF
TGTGCCATCAGTGAGGCGGAACAGGCCTATGGCTACACCTTC
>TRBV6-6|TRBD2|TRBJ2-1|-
CASSGTPNEQFF
TGTGCCAGTAGCGGGACCCCCAATGAGCAGTTCTTC
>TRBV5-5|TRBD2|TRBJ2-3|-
CASSDLSSGGRYTQYF
TGTGCCAGCAGCGACCTATCTAGCGGGGGGAGGTATACGCAGTATTTT
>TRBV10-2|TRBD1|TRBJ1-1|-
CASSGQGHTEAFF
TGCGCCAGCTCCGGACAGGGCCACACTGAAGCTTTCTTT
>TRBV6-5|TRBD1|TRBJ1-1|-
CASSYEGQGSTEAFF
TGTGCCAGCAGTTACGAAGGACAGGGTTCGACTGAAGCTTTCTTT
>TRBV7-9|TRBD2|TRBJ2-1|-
CASSFRTSAYNEQFF
TGTGCCAGCAGCTTCAGGACTAGCGCTTACAATGAGCAGTTCTTC
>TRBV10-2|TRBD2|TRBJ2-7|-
CASSLLTGGVHEQYF
TGCGCCAGCAGCCTACTAACGGGAGGGGTCCACGAGCAGTACTTC
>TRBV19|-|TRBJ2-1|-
CASNRGRSSYNEQFF
TGTGCCAGTAACAGAGGGAGGAGCTCCTACAATGAGCAGTTCTTC
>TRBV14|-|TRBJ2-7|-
CASSQGGYEQYF
TGTGCCAGCAGCCAAGGCGGGTACGAGCAGTACTTC
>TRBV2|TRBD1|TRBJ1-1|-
CASRVDRGRVNTEAFF
TGTGCCAGCAGGGTAGACAGGGGAAGGGTAAACACTGAAGCTTTCTTT
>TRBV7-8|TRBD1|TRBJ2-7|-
CASSAGQGVGYEQYF
TGTGCCAGCAGCGCAGGACAGGGGGTCGGTTACGAGCAGTACTTC
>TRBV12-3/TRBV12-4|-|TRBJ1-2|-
CASTLTNYGYTF
TGTGCCAGCACCCTCACTAACTATGGCTACACCTTC
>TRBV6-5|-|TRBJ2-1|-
CASRGDLSYNEQFF
TGTGCCAGCAGGGGAGACCTTTCCTACAATGAGCAGTTCTTC
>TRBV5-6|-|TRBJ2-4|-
CASSEAARNIQYF
TGTGCCAGCAGCGAGGCGGCTAGAAACATTCAGTACTTC
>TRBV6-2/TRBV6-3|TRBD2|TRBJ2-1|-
CASSPRAGGIPSYNEQFF
TGTGCCAGCAGCCCTAGAGCGGGAGGGATCCCCTCCTACAATGAGCAGTTCTTC
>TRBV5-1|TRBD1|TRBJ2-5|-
CASSLGPDRGAMQTQYF
TGCGCCAGCAGCTTGGGCCCGGACAGGGGGGCGATGCAGACCCAGTACTTC
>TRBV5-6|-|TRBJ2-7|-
CASSLVVGGEQYF
TGTGCCAGCAGCTTGGTAGTGGGAGGCGAGCAGTACTTC
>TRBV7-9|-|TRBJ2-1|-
CASSLPGSLNEQFF
TGTGCCAGCAGCCTCCCCGGGAGTCTCAATGAGCAGTTCTTC
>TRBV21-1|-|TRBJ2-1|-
CASSKDRGYNEQFF
TGTGCCAGCAGCAAGGACAGGGGCTACAATGAGCAGTTCTTC
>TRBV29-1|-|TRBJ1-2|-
CSVDGGYGYTF
TGCAGCGTTGACGGTGGCTATGGCTACACCTTC
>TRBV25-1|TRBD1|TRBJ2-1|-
CASSEFTGGNFDEQFF
TGTGCCAGCAGTGAATTTACAGGGGGGAATTTCGATGAGCAGTTCTTC
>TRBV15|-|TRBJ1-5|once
CATSRGGRSNQPQHF
TGTGCCACCAGCAGAGGCGGCCGAAGCAATCAGCCCCAGCATTTT
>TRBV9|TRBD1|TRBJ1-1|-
CASSGRGRGNTEAFF
TGTGCCAGCAGCGGCAGGGGGCGGGGGAACACTGAAGCTTTCTTT
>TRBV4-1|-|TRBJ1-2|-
CASSQEQGYDYGYTF
TGCGCCAGCAGCCAAGAGCAGGGCTACGACTATGGCTACACCTTC